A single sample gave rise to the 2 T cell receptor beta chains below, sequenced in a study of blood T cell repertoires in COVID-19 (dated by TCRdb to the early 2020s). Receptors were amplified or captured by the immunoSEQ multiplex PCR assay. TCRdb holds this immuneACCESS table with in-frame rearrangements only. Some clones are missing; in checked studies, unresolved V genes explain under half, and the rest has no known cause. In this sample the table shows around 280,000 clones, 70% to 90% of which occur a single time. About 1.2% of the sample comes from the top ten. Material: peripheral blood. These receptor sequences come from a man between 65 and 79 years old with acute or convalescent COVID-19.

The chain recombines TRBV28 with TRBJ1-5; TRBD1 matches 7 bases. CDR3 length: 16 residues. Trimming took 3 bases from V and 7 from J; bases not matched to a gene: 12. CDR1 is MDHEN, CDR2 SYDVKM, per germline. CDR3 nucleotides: TGTGCCAGCAGTTTCCTCTCAGGGGGTCCCAGGCAGCCCCAGCATTTT. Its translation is CASSFLSGGPRQPQHF.

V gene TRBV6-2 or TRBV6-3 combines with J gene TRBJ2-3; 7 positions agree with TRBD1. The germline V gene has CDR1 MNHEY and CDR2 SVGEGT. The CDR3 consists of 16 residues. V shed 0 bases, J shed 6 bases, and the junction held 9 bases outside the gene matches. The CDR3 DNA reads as TGTGCCAGCAGTTACTCATGGGGCAGGGGGAAGGATACGCAGTATTTT. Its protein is CASSYSWGRGKDTQYF.